These T cell receptor beta chains were read from a single sample in a study of a mutant IDH1 vaccine in newly diagnosed glioma. Antigens of these TCRs are unknown. The protocol was immunoSEQ multiplex PCR, while the TCRdb copy is restricted to in-frame clones and leaves out a portion. Of tens of thousands of clones listed, about 81% are singletons. Sequenced here: PBMCs, sampled from a glioma patient whose treatment included an IDH1 peptide vaccine. The receptors here all came from a woman in her forties with glioma. Some clones in this sample may be carry-over from other donors' samples. Both conserved end residues are part of each CDR3. A D gene is named only where the DNA matches it firmly. The size of a clone is reported for some rows only, either as once, few or many, or as a class for expanded clones.

v_call: TRBV7-9; clone_size: NA; j_call: TRBJ1-2; d_call: TRBD1; cdr3_nt: TGTGCCAGCAGCCAGGTGGGGGACAGCCTTTATGGCTACACCTTC; cdr3_aa: CASSQVGDSLYGYTF
v_call: TRBV30; clone_size: once; j_call: TRBJ2-1; d_call: NA; cdr3_nt: TGTGCCTGGAGCCTATTTAATGAGCAGTTCTTC; cdr3_aa: CAWSLFNEQFF
v_call: TRBV27; clone_size: NA; j_call: TRBJ2-2; d_call: NA; cdr3_nt: TGTGCCAGCAGTTCCCTGACAGGCGCGAACACCGGGGAGCTGTTTTTT; cdr3_aa: CASSSLTGANTGELFF
v_call: TRBV4-3; clone_size: NA; j_call: TRBJ1-1; d_call: TRBD1; cdr3_nt: TGCGCCAGCAGCCACATGGACAGGGGCGGCACTGAAGCTTTCTTT; cdr3_aa: CASSHMDRGGTEAFF
v_call: TRBV7-8; clone_size: medium-sized; j_call: TRBJ1-5; d_call: NA; cdr3_nt: TGTGCCAGCAGCTCCACAGTGAACAGCGGCCATACAGCCCAGCATTTT; cdr3_aa: CASSSTVNSGHTAQHF
v_call: TRBV4-2; clone_size: medium-sized; j_call: TRBJ1-3; d_call: NA; cdr3_nt: TGTGCCAGCAGCCAAGACAGGGGCTCTGGAAACACCATATATTTT; cdr3_aa: CASSQDRGSGNTIYF
v_call: TRBV6-1; clone_size: NA; j_call: TRBJ1-6; d_call: TRBD1; cdr3_nt: TGTGCCAGCAGTTCCGGGACAGAGGGTTATTCACCCCTCCACTTT; cdr3_aa: CASSSGTEGYSPLHF
v_call: TRBV7-3; clone_size: NA; j_call: TRBJ1-1; d_call: NA; cdr3_nt: TGTGCCAGCAGCTCGACCCCATCGGGCACTGAAGCTTTCTTT; cdr3_aa: CASSSTPSGTEAFF
v_call: TRBV2; clone_size: few; j_call: TRBJ1-2; d_call: NA; cdr3_nt: TGTGCCAGCAGCGAAGTGGGATACCAGCCTGGCTACACCTTC; cdr3_aa: CASSEVGYQPGYTF
v_call: TRBV11-2; clone_size: NA; j_call: TRBJ2-7; d_call: NA; cdr3_nt: TGTGCCAGCAGCTTACCTGGCCTCGGGCAGTACTTC; cdr3_aa: CASSLPGLGQYF
v_call: TRBV29-1; clone_size: NA; j_call: TRBJ2-1; d_call: TRBD1; cdr3_nt: TGCAGCGTTGAAGATCCGGCCAGGGGGCCCACCTACAATGAGCAGTTCTTC; cdr3_aa: CSVEDPARGPTYNEQFF
v_call: TRBV5-8; clone_size: NA; j_call: TRBJ1-5; d_call: NA; cdr3_nt: TGTGCCAGCAGCTTGTTTGGCAGAGGGAGCAATCAGCCCCAGCATTTT; cdr3_aa: CASSLFGRGSNQPQHF
v_call: TRBV30; clone_size: NA; j_call: TRBJ1-4; d_call: TRBD1; cdr3_nt: TGTGCCTGGAGTGAAACAGGGGGGTTTGAAAAACTGTTTTTT; cdr3_aa: CAWSETGGFEKLFF
v_call: TRBV6-1; clone_size: once; j_call: TRBJ2-5; d_call: TRBD2; cdr3_nt: TGTGCCAGCAGTTCTAGCGGGGGGGTCGGAGAGACCCAGTACTTC; cdr3_aa: CASSSSGGVGETQYF
v_call: TRBV4-1; clone_size: NA; j_call: TRBJ2-3; d_call: NA; cdr3_nt: TGCGCCAGCAGCCAAGATCAACAGGGAAAGGATACGCAGTATTTT; cdr3_aa: CASSQDQQGKDTQYF
v_call: TRBV6-1; clone_size: NA; j_call: TRBJ2-3; d_call: NA; cdr3_nt: TGTGCCAGCAGTGAAATCGAACGGGATACGCAGTATTTT; cdr3_aa: CASSEIERDTQYF
v_call: TRBV11-2; clone_size: NA; j_call: TRBJ1-3; d_call: NA; cdr3_nt: TGTGCCAGCAGCTCCCTGGACGTTAGCTCTGGAAACACCATATATTTT; cdr3_aa: CASSSLDVSSGNTIYF
v_call: TRBV10-2; clone_size: NA; j_call: TRBJ2-3; d_call: NA; cdr3_nt: TGCGCCAGCAGTGTTAGGGGGCAGGTAGCGGGGTACACAGATACGCAGTATTTT; cdr3_aa: CASSVRGQVAGYTDTQYF
v_call: TRBV11-2; clone_size: NA; j_call: TRBJ2-5; d_call: TRBD1; cdr3_nt: TGTGCCAGCAGCGGGACAGTTCAAGAGACCCAGTACTTC; cdr3_aa: CASSGTVQETQYF
v_call: TRBV11-3; clone_size: NA; j_call: TRBJ2-5; d_call: TRBD1; cdr3_nt: TGTGCCAGCAGCTTAAGGGGGCTACAAGAAGAGACCCAGTACTTC; cdr3_aa: CASSLRGLQEETQYF
v_call: TRBV18; clone_size: NA; j_call: TRBJ2-7; d_call: TRBD1; cdr3_nt: TGTGCCAGCTCACCACAATACAGGGGTTACGAGCAGTACTTC; cdr3_aa: CASSPQYRGYEQYF
v_call: TRBV5-6; clone_size: NA; j_call: TRBJ1-2; d_call: NA; cdr3_nt: TGTGCCAGCAGCTTGTTTGGCGGCACAGCTGGCTATGGCTACACCTTC; cdr3_aa: CASSLFGGTAGYGYTF
v_call: TRBV6-1; clone_size: NA; j_call: TRBJ1-5; d_call: NA; cdr3_nt: TGTGCCAGCAGGTATAATCAGAAGCCCCAGCATTTT; cdr3_aa: CASRYNQKPQHF
v_call: TRBV25-1; clone_size: NA; j_call: TRBJ2-2; d_call: NA; cdr3_nt: TGTGCCGCTTGGAGCGGGGAGCTGTTTTTT; cdr3_aa: CAAWSGELFF
v_call: TRBV18; clone_size: NA; j_call: TRBJ1-4; d_call: NA; cdr3_nt: TGTGCCAGCTCCGTCACCGGTCAGCCTAATGAAAAACTGTTTTTT; cdr3_aa: CASSVTGQPNEKLFF
v_call: TRBV5-5; clone_size: NA; j_call: TRBJ2-5; d_call: NA; cdr3_nt: TGTGCCAGCAGCTTGGTTTGGGGGACCCAGTACTTC; cdr3_aa: CASSLVWGTQYF
v_call: TRBV10-1; clone_size: NA; j_call: TRBJ1-1; d_call: NA; cdr3_nt: TGCGCCAGCAGTAGGACGGGCTTAAACACTGAAGCTTTCTTT; cdr3_aa: CASSRTGLNTEAFF
v_call: TRBV4-3; clone_size: NA; j_call: TRBJ1-1; d_call: TRBD1; cdr3_nt: TGCGCCAGCAGCCATGACCCACAGGGGTCGACTGAAGCTTTCTTT; cdr3_aa: CASSHDPQGSTEAFF
v_call: TRBV29-1; clone_size: once; j_call: TRBJ2-1; d_call: TRBD1; cdr3_nt: TGCAGCGTGGGACAGGGGGCCTACAATGAGCAGTTCTTC; cdr3_aa: CSVGQGAYNEQFF
v_call: TRBV5-1; clone_size: NA; j_call: TRBJ1-1; d_call: TRBD1; cdr3_nt: TGCGCCAGCAGCTCGGGGACAGGGGGAACTGAAGCTTTCTTT; cdr3_aa: CASSSGTGGTEAFF
v_call: TRBV19; clone_size: NA; j_call: TRBJ1-3; d_call: NA; cdr3_nt: TGTGCCAGTAGTATTAGGACAGCACTCTCTGGAAACACCATATATTTT; cdr3_aa: CASSIRTALSGNTIYF
v_call: TRBV11-1; clone_size: NA; j_call: TRBJ1-1; d_call: TRBD1; cdr3_nt: TGTGCCAGCAGCCCATGGGGACAGGGGTTGAACACTGAAGCTTTCTTT; cdr3_aa: CASSPWGQGLNTEAFF
v_call: TRBV6-1; clone_size: NA; j_call: TRBJ1-3; d_call: NA; cdr3_nt: TGTGCCAGCAGGCCTGGTGGAAACACCATATATTTT; cdr3_aa: CASRPGGNTIYF
v_call: TRBV2; clone_size: NA; j_call: TRBJ2-7; d_call: TRBD2; cdr3_nt: TGTGCCAGCATGGAGCGGGGGGCCTACGAGCAGTACTTC; cdr3_aa: CASMERGAYEQYF
v_call: TRBV5-4; clone_size: NA; j_call: TRBJ2-5; d_call: TRBD2; cdr3_nt: TGTGCCAGCAGCTTATTGACTAGCGGGGGAAAGACCCAGTACTTC; cdr3_aa: CASSLLTSGGKTQYF
v_call: TRBV30; clone_size: NA; j_call: TRBJ1-2; d_call: NA; cdr3_nt: TGTGCCTGGAGCCTCAACGGACAGCAATACACCTTC; cdr3_aa: CAWSLNGQQYTF
v_call: TRBV6-5; clone_size: NA; j_call: TRBJ1-2; d_call: TRBD1; cdr3_nt: TGTGCCAGCAGTTACCCGGGACAGGGGGCCTATGGCTACACCTTC; cdr3_aa: CASSYPGQGAYGYTF
v_call: TRBV4-1; clone_size: NA; j_call: TRBJ2-3; d_call: NA; cdr3_nt: TGCGCCAGCAGGAGACGGGCCGACACAGATACGCAGTATTTT; cdr3_aa: CASRRRADTDTQYF
v_call: TRBV5-6; clone_size: NA; j_call: TRBJ1-1; d_call: NA; cdr3_nt: TGTGCCAGCAGCTTGGAGCTTTCGGGGGGCCGAACTGAAGCTTTCTTT; cdr3_aa: CASSLELSGGRTEAFF
v_call: TRBV7-9; clone_size: NA; j_call: TRBJ2-3; d_call: NA; cdr3_nt: TGTGCCAGCACACGCACAGATACGCAGTATTTT; cdr3_aa: CASTRTDTQYF